The clone carrying this T cell receptor (beta chain) was found many times. From germline, CDR1 is LGHNA and CDR2 YSLEER. This CDR3 comprises 16 residues. Trimming at V came to 0 bases and at J to 4 bases, leaving 6 bases not matched to a gene. These data are taken from a study of response to subunit inactivated influenza vaccine. TCRdb reprocessed the RT-PCR reads via MiXCR and lists one record per CDR3 protein. The sample yields a few hundred thousand distinct CDR3 sequences, around 15% seen once. This specimen consisted of PBMCs from blood, obtained 11 to 12 days after vaccination. This sequence was found in a man aged 50-59 years who received an inactivated influenza vaccine. The gene calls are TRBV4-3 and TRBJ2-7; 10 bases agree with TRBD1. The CDR3 DNA is TGCGCCAGCAGCCAAGAGGGGACAGGGGCGTATTACGAGCAGTACTTC. It encodes CASSQEGTGAYYEQYF.